The rows below give T cell receptor beta chains drawn from one sample of a study of hypomethylating agent response in myelodysplastic syndrome. The repertoire was sequenced with immunoSEQ multiplex PCR; TCRdb's copy has only in-frame clones and lacks some. The sample has 4,500 to 5,500 clones, 75% to 90% seen once. Source: bone marrow, taken before or after starting hypomethylating agent treatment for myelodysplastic syndrome (not recorded which). These receptor sequences come from a human donor with myelodysplastic syndrome. CDR3s include the opening cysteine and the closing phenylalanine or tryptophan. The D gene is left open where the match is weak.

d_call | j_call | v_call | cdr3_aa
TRBD1 | TRBJ1-2 | TRBV2 | CASSSQGADGYTF
TRBD1 | TRBJ2-2 | TRBV9 | CASSKTGTVRELFF
- | TRBJ1-2 | TRBV9 | CASSVGTHYGYTF
- | TRBJ1-3 | TRBV30 | CAWSRAADYSGNTIYF
- | TRBJ1-2 | TRBV18 | CASSPQGVRNYGYTF
TRBD1 | TRBJ2-2 | TRBV19 | CASSIRQGPGELFF
- | TRBJ2-5 | TRBV7-2 | CASSLVSGLQYF
TRBD2 | TRBJ2-3 | TRBV6-5 | CASSPGLAAPDTQYF
- | TRBJ2-5 | TRBV14 | CASSQGLQETQYF
TRBD1 | TRBJ1-2 | TRBV6-5 | CASRSDRGNGYTF
TRBD1 | TRBJ2-1 | TRBV10-2 | CASRHDRAEQFF
- | TRBJ2-2 | TRBV11-3 | CASSSGNSGELFF
TRBD1 | TRBJ1-1 | TRBV29-1 | CSVASPQGAGTEAFF
- | TRBJ1-2 | TRBV19 | CASSITLRTAYGYTF
TRBD1 | TRBJ1-2 | TRBV30 | CAWSPSRTGRGVYGYTF
- | TRBJ1-6 | TRBV15 | CATSRGQGPNSPLHF